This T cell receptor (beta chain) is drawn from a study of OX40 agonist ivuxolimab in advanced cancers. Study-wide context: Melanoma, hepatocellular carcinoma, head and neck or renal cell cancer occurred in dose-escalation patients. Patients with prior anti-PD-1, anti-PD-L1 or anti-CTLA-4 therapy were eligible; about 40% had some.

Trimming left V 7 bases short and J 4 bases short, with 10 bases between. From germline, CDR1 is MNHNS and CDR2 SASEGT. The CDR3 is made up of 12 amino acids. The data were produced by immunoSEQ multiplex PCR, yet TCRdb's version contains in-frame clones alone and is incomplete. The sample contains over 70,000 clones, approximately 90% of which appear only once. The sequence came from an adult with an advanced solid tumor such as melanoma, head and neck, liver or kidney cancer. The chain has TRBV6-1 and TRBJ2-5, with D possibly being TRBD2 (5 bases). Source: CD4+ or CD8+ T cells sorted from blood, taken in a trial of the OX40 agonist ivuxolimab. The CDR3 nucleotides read TGTGCCAGCATGAGGGCGCGAGAGACCCAGTACTTC. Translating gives CASMRARETQYF.